These 3 T cell receptor beta chains share one sample of origin, sequenced in a study of identical twins. Each CDR3 protein gets one entry after TCRdb re-called the 5' RACE reads with MiXCR. The data contain around 960,000 distinct CDR3 sequences, 9% to 15% of them seen just once; the ten biggest clones take up around 1.6%. This sample also appeared in a second study, on yellow fever vaccine responses in identical twins.

The material sequenced was PBMCs. The origin of the receptors is a woman under 30 in good health.

The CDR3 region is CASTPGQGFTDTQYF. The CDR3 coding sequence is TGTGCCAGCACTCCAGGACAGGGGTTCACAGATACGCAGTATTTT. V is TRBV7-9 and J is TRBJ2-3; 9 bases align to TRBD1. The CDR3 consists of 15 residues. V shed 7 bases, J shed 2 bases, and the junction held 7 bases outside the gene matches. Germline-derived CDR1 and CDR2 are SEHNR and FQNEAQ (reference sequence).

The rearrangement uses TRBV20-1 and TRBJ2-7; D unclear. V was clipped by 0 bases and J by 2 bases, with 11 bases between them. Germline CDR1 DFQATT, CDR2 SNEGSKA (reference sequence). The CDR3 totals 14 residues. This CDR3 reads CSARDTAKTYEQYF. Here the CDR3 DNA reads TGCAGTGCTAGAGATACAGCGAAAACCTACGAGCAGTACTTC.

This clonotype was observed a few times. The chain carries TRBV11-2 and TRBJ1-2, with TRBD1 as a possible D gene (6 bases). From germline, CDR1 is SGHAT and CDR2 FQNNGV. The CDR3 has 15 residues. Trimming removed 5 bases at V and 2 bases at J, with 15 bases between. In DNA form, the CDR3 reads TGTGCCAGCAGCGCTCCGGGAACAGGGAACTATGGCTACACCTTC. It encodes CASSAPGTGNYGYTF.